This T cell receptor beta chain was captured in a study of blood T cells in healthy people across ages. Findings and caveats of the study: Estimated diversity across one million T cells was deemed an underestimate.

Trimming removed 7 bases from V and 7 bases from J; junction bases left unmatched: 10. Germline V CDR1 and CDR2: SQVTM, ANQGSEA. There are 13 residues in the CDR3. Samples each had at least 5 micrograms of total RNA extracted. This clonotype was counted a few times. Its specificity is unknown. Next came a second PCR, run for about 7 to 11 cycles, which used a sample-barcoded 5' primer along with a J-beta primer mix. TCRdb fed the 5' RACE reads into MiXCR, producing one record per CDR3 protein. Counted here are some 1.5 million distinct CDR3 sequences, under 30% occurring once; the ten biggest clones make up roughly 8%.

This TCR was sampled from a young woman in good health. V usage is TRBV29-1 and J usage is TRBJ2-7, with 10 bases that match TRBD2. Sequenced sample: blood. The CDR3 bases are TGCAGCGCTAACATAGGACTAGCGGAGGAGCAGTACTTC. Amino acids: CSANIGLAEEQYF.